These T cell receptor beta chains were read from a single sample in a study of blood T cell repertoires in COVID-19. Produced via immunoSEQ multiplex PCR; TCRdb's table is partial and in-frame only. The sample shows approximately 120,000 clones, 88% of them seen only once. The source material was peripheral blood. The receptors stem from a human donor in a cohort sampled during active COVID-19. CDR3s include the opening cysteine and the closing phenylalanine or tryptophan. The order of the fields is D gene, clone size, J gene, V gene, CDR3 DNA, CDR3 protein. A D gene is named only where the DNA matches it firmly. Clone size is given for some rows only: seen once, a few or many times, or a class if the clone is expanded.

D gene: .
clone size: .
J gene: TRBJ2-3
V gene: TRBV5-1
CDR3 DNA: TGCGCCAGCAGTCTGGGGACAAGCACAGATACGCAGTATTTT
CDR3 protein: CASSLGTSTDTQYF

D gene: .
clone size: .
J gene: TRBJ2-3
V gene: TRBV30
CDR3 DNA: TGTGCCTGGAGTCCCCCTACCACAGATACGCAGTATTTT
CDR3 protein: CAWSPPTTDTQYF

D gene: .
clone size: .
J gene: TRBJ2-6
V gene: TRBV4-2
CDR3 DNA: TGTGCCAGCAGCCAAGAACCGGGGAGTGCAACCGCGTCTGGGGCCAACGTCCTGACTTTC
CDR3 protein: CASSQEPGSATASGANVLTF

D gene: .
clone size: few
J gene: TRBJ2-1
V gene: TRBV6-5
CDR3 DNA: TGTGCCAGCACCGAAACGAGCGGTGAGCAGTTCTTC
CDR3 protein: CASTETSGEQFF

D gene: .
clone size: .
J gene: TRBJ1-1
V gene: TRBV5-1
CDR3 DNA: TGCGCCAGCAGCTTGACAGGGTCAAAGGGTACTGAAGCTTTCTTT
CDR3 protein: CASSLTGSKGTEAFF

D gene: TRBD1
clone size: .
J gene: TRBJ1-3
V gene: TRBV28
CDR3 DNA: TGTGCCAGCATGAAAAGGGGGCGGGGAGGAAACACCATATATTTT
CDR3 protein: CASMKRGRGGNTIYF

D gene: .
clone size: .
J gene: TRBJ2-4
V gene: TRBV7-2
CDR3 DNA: TGTGCCAGCAGCCCCTGGAGGGCGGGAATAGCCAAAAACATTCAGTACTTC
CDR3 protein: CASSPWRAGIAKNIQYF

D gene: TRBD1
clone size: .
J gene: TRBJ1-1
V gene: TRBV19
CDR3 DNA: TGTGCCAGTAGTTCACCGCCTGGGACAGCCCCCCACTTT
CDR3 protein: CASSSPPGTAPHF

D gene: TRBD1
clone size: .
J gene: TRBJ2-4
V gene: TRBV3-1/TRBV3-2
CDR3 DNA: TGTGCCAGCAGCCAAGGAATGGACAGGGGGGGCAAAAACATTCAGTACTTC
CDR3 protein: CASSQGMDRGGKNIQYF

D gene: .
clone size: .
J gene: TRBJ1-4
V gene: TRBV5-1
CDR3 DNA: TGCGCCAGCAGCTTGGGGCAGGGGCTCGAAAAACTGTTTTTT
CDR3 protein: CASSLGQGLEKLFF

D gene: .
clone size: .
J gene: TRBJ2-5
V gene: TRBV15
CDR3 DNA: TGTGCCACCAGCAGAGACAGCCAAGAGACCCAGTACTTC
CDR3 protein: CATSRDSQETQYF

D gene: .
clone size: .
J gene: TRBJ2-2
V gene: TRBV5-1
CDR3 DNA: TGCGCCAGCAGCCGCCTCGGGACACCCGACACCGGGGAGCTGTTTTTT
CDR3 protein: CASSRLGTPDTGELFF

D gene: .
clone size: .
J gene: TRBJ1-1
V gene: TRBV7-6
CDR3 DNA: TGTGCCAGCAGCCCCTTTGCTATGAACACTGAAGCTTTCTTT
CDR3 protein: CASSPFAMNTEAFF

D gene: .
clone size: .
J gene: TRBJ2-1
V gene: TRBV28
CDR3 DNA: TGTGCCAGCAGTTCTCTCCCCCTCCAGAATGAGCAGTTCTTC
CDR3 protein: CASSSLPLQNEQFF

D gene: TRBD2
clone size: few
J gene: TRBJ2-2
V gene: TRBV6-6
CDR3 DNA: TGTGCCAGCATAGCGGGGGGGCTCACCGGGGAGCTGTTTTTT
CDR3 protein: CASIAGGLTGELFF

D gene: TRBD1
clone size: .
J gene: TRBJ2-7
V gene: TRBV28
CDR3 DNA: TGTGCCAGCAGCTTGGGGACAGGTCTCTACGAGCAGTACTTC
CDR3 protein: CASSLGTGLYEQYF

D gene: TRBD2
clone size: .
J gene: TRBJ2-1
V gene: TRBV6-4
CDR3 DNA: TGTGCCAGCAGTGCGGGGAGGGGCGATGAGCAGTTCTTC
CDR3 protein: CASSAGRGDEQFF

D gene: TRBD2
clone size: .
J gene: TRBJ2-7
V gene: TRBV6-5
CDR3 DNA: TGTGCCACAGAAGCGGGGGGGCCCTACGAGCAGTACTTC
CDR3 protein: CATEAGGPYEQYF

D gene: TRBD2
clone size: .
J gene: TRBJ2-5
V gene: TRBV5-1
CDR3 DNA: TGCGCCAGCAGCTTCTCCGGGACTACCGAAGAGACCCAGTACTTC
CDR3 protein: CASSFSGTTEETQYF

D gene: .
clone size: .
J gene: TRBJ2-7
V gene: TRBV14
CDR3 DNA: TGTGCCAGCAGCCAGACGTTGAGCGGTCCCTCCTACGAGCAGTACTTC
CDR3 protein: CASSQTLSGPSYEQYF

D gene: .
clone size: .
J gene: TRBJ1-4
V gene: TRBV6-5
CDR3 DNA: TGTGCCAGCACCGCGGTCCAAGGCGAAAAACTGTTTTTT
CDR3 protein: CASTAVQGEKLFF

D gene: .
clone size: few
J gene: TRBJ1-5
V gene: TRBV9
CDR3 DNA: TGTGCCAGCAGCGTAGACTTACCCCCGGAAGGGGACAATCAGCCCCAGCATTTT
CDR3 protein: CASSVDLPPEGDNQPQHF

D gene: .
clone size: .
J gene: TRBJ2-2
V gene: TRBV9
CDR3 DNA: TGTGCCACCTCTCTAGGCTCTCATAACACCGGGGAGCTGTTTTTT
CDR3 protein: CATSLGSHNTGELFF

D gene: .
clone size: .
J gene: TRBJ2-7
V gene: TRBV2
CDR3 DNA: TGTGCCAGCAGTGTTAATACCTACGAGCAGTACTTC
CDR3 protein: CASSVNTYEQYF

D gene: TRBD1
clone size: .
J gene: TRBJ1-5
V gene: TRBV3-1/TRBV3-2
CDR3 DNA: TGTGCCAGCAGCCAAGGGGACAGGGCTAGCAATCAGCCCCAGCATTTT
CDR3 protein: CASSQGDRASNQPQHF

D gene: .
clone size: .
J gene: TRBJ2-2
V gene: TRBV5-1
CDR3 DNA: TGCGCCAGCAGCTTGGAACCCTCGGTATCCGGGGAGCTGTTTTTT
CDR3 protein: CASSLEPSVSGELFF

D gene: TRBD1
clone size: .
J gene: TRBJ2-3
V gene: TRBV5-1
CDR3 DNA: TGCGCCAGCAGCGACCAGGGGGCGCGAGGAGATACGCAGTATTTT
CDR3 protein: CASSDQGARGDTQYF

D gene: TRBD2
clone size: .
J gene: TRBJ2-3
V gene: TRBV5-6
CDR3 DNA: TGTGCCAGCAGCTCACCAACTAGCGGGGGCACGCAGTATTTT
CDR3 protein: CASSSPTSGGTQYF

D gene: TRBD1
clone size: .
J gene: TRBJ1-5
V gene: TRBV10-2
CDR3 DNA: TGCGCCAGCAGTGCCCGGGACAGGGGGCATCAGCCCCAGCATTTT
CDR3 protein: CASSARDRGHQPQHF

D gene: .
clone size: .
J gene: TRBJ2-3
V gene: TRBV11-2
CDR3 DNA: TGTGCCAGCAGCTTAGCCAGGGCTAGCACAGATACGCAGTATTTT
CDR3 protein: CASSLARASTDTQYF

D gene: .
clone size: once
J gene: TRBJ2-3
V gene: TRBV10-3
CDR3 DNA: TGTGCCACGAGAAGCCCCCTGGATACGCAGTATTTT
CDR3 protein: CATRSPLDTQYF

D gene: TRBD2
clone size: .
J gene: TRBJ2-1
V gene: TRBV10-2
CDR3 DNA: TGCGCCAGCAGTGAGGGACTAGCGGGATTTAATGAGCAGTTCTTC
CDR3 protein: CASSEGLAGFNEQFF

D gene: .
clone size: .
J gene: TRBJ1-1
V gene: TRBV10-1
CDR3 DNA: TGCGCCAGCAGGACCCCTTGGACAGAAAACACTGAAGCTTTCTTT
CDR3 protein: CASRTPWTENTEAFF

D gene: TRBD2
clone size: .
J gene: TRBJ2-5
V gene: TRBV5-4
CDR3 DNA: TGTGCCAGCAGCTGGGGACTAGCGGGGGCCCGGGGAGAGACCCAGTACTTC
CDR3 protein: CASSWGLAGARGETQYF

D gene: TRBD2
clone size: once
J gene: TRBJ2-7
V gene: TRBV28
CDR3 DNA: TGTGCCAGCAGTTTATCTTGGCGGGAGGTATCCCCCGCCGAGCAGTACTTC
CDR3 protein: CASSLSWREVSPAEQYF

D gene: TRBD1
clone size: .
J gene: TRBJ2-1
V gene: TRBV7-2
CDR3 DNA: TGTGCCAGCCGCAGCGGGACAGGGCAAAATGAGCAGTTCTTC
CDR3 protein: CASRSGTGQNEQFF

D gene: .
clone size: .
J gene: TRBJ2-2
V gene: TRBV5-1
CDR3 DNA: TGCGCCAGCAGACCGGGGGAGGTTACCGGGGAGCTGTTTTTT
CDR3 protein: CASRPGEVTGELFF

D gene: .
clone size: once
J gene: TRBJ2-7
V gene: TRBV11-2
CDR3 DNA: TGTGCCAGCAGCTTAGAACGGGGATCCGAGCAGTACTTC
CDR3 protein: CASSLERGSEQYF

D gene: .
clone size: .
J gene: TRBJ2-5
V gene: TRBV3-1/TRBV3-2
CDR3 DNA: TGTGCCAGCAGCCAAGATCCAGGGGCCGACCAAGAGACCCAGTACTTC
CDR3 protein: CASSQDPGADQETQYF

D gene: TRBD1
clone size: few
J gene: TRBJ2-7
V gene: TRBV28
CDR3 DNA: TGTGCCAGCAGTTTTCAGGGGGCCTTTGGGGCCTACGAGCAGTACTTC
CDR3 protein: CASSFQGAFGAYEQYF

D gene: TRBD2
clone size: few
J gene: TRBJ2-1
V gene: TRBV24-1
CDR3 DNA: TGTGCCACCAGTGATTCCATCGGGACTAGCGGAAACAATGAGCAGTTCTTC
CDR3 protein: CATSDSIGTSGNNEQFF

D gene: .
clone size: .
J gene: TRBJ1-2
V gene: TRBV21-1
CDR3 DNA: TGTGCCAGCAGCGTCCAATCCGGGACAGCTTTACGTGGCTACACCTTC
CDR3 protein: CASSVQSGTALRGYTF

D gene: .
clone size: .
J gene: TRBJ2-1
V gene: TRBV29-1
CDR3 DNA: TGCAGCGTTACTTTGAGACGGCCAAGAAAGGGGAATGAGCAGTTCTTC
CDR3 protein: CSVTLRRPRKGNEQFF

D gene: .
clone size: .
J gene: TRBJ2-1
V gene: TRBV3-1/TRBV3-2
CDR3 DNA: TGTGCCAGCAGCCACCCCTTGGGGGGAGAGCAGTTCTTC
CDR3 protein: CASSHPLGGEQFF

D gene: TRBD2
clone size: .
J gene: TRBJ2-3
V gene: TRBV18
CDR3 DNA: TGTGCCAGCTCATCTGGACTAGCGGGAGGGCCGTCAGATACGCAGTATTTT
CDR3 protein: CASSSGLAGGPSDTQYF

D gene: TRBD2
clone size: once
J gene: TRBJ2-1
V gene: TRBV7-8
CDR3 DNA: TGTGCCAGCAGGAGTGAAGCGGGGGGGAGTGAGCAGTTCTTC
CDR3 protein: CASRSEAGGSEQFF

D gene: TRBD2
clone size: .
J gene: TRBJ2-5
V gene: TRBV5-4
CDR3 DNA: TGTGCCAGCAGCTTGGTGGCGGGGGGGCCAGAGACCCAGTACTTC
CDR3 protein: CASSLVAGGPETQYF

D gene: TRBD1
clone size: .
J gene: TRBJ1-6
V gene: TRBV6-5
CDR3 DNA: TGTGCCAGCAGTCGGGACAGGTTAAATTCACCCCTCCACTTT
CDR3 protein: CASSRDRLNSPLHF

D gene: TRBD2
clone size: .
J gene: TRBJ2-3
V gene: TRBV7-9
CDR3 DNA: TGTGCCAGCAGCCCCGGGACTAGCGGGGGGGCCGGCACAGATACGCAGTATTTT
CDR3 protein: CASSPGTSGGAGTDTQYF

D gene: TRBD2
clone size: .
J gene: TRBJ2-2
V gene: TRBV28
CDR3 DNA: TGTGCCAGCAGTAAGGGACTATATAGCACCGGGGAGCTGTTTTTT
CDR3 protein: CASSKGLYSTGELFF

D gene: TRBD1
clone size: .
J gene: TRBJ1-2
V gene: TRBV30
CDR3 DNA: TGTGCCTGGAGTGACAGGGGCGCCTATGGCTACACCTTC
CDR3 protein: CAWSDRGAYGYTF

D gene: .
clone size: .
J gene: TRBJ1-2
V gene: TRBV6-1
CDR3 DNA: TGTGCCAGCAGTGAGAACAGTCCTTATGGCTACACCTTC
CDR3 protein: CASSENSPYGYTF